This T cell receptor (beta chain) comes out of a study of T cell responses to AZD1222 COVID-19 vaccine (dated by TCRdb to the early 2020s). At the level of the whole study: A total of about 250 trial participants underwent TCR sequencing, of whom under 220 had received two doses of AZD1222 and some 26 had received two doses of the MenACWY control vaccine. Enrollment into the trials was organized by age into subgroups of 18-55, 56-69 and 70-plus years, and those subgroups contained about 160, 30 and 59 TCR-sequenced participants, respectively. General findings and caveats noted by the study authors: Participants were mostly white British, with more females than males. The authors suggested clonal diversity may have been underestimated. Because no samples from the day 14 peak response were available, repertoires could be characterized only after the peak T cell response. After two AZD1222 doses, both the breadth and the depth of spike-specific TCRs were significantly higher than at day 0 and than in MenACWY recipients. The whole spike protein was spanned by vaccine-associated CD4 TCRs, and dominant responses were seen in regions 160-218 and 743-854. In the small 56-69-year group, the increase in depth fell short of significance, most likely because of low power. Conclusions about previously exposed vaccinees are limited, since just six or seven AZD1222 recipients were seropositive for SARS-CoV-2 at baseline. Reportedly, almost half of the unique spike-specific TCRs recognized epitopes lying outside the regions that are mutated in the B.1.351 and B.1.1.7 variants.

The CDR3 regions of human TCRbeta chains were analyzed by immunosequencing. For the original study's pipeline: TCRs in the repertoires were matched against a reference library of SARS-CoV-2-specific TCRs that had been generated with the MIRA antigen-specificity platform. Breadth was defined as the fraction of unique TCRs that were SARS-CoV-2-associated. Depth was defined as the fraction of total T cells that were SARS-CoV-2-associated. Each spike-specific TCR was assigned to its reactive spike region and to a CD4 or CD8 class using the MIRA data. Log10-transformed breadth and depth values were compared by one-way ANOVA with Sidak's multiple comparisons tests. In its TCRdb copy, this immuneACCESS table keeps in-frame sequences only and misses some clones. Where compared with another copy, unresolved V genes explain less than half of these, and the others have no known cause. Clonal size and the V and J genes are those of that table, whereas D and trimming came from the DNA. In this sample the table shows 110,000 or so clones, approximately 89% of which occur a single time. The ten largest clones represent approximately 3.1% of the sample.

In its sample, this clone was seen once. No antigen is known for it. Within one base of it there is no much larger clone, and no base qualities were kept. The intended sense of this specimen's time point label: baseline before first vaccination. In light of the paper, this sample's treatment or condition label describes: meningococcal conjugate vaccine given as trial control. Vaccinee samples came from UK trials COV001 and COV002, including a single-blind randomized controlled phase 2/3 trial of AZD1222 (ChAdOx1 nCoV-19) in healthy adults. For TCRbeta chain sequencing, PBMC samples were collected from trial participants at day 0 and at day 28 after the second dose. Sequencing was performed on peripheral blood, taken on day 0 of MenACWY control vaccination. The TCR was taken from an adult in good health.

The bases are TGCGCCAGCAGCTTGGAGTTTAGTAACGAGCAGTACTTC. It encodes CASSLEFSNEQYF. The V and J genes are TRBV5-1 and TRBJ2-7; no D gene call is confident. The CDR1 and CDR2 encoded by the germline V gene are SGHRS and YFSETQ. The CDR3 starts with the cysteine, ends with the phenylalanine, and has 13 residues. Only the CDR3 region is kept as DNA, spanning 39 bases read in frame from base 1. Cut back by 0 bases and 5 bases, the V and J ends lie 9 bases apart.